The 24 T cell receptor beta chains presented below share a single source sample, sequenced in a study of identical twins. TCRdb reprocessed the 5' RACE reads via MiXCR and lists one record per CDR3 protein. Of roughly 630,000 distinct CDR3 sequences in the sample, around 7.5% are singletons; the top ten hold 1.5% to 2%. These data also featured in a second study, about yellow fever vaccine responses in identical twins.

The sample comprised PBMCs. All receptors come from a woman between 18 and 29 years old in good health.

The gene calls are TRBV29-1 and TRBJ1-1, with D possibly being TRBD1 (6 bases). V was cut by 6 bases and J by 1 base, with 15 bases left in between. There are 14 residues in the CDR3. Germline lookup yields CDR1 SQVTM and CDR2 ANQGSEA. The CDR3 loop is CSVRQARSNTEAFF. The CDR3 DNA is TGCAGCGTACGACAGGCTAGGTCGAACACTGAAGCTTTCTTT.

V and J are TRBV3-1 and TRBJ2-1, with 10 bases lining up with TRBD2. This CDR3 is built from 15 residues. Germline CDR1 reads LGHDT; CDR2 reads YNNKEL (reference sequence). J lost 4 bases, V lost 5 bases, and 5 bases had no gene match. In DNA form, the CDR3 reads TGTGCCAGCAGCAAGACTAGCGGGCCGTACAATGAGCAGTTCTTC. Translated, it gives CASSKTSGPYNEQFF.

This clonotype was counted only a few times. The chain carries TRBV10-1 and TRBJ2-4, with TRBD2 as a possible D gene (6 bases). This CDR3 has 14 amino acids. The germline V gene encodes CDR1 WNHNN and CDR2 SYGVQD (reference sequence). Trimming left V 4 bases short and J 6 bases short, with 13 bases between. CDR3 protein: CASSAGGAPNIQYF. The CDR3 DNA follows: TGCGCCAGCAGTGCTGGCGGGGCCCCAAACATTCAGTACTTC.

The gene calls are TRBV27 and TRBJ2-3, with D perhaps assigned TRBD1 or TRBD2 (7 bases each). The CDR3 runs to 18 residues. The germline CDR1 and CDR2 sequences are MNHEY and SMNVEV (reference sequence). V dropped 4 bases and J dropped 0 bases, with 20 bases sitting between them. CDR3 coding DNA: TGTGCCAGCAGTTCGAGAGGGGGCCTAGCGGCTAGCACAGATACGCAGTATTTT. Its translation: CASSSRGGLAASTDTQYF.

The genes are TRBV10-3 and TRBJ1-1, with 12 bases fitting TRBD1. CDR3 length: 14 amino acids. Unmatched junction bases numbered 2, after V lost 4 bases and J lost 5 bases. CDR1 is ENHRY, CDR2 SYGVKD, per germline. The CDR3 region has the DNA TGTGCCATCAGTGTGGGACAGGGGGCAACTGAAGCTTTCTTT. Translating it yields CAISVGQGATEAFF.

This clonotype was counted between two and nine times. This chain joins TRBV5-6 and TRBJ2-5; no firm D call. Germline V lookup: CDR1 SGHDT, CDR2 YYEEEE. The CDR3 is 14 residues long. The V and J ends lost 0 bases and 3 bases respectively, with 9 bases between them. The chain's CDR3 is CASSLGRNKETQYF. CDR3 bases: TGTGCCAGCAGCTTGGGACGGAACAAAGAGACCCAGTACTTC. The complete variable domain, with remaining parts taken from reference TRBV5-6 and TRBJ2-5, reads DAGVTQSPTHLIKTRGQQVTLRCSPKSGHDTVSWYQQALGQGPQFIFQYYEEEERQRGNFPDRFSGHQFPNYSSELNVNALLLGDSALYLCASSLGRNKETQYFGPGTRLLVL.

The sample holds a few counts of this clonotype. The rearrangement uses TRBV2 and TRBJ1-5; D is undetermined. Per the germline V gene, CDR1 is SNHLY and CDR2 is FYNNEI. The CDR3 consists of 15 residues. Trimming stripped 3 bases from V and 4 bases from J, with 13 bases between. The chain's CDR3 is CASSEITESNQPQHF. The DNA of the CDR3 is TGTGCCAGCAGTGAGATAACAGAAAGTAATCAGCCCCAGCATTTT.

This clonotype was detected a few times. The chain's CDR3 is CASSITSGLSYEQYF. CDR3 DNA sequence: TGTGCCAGCAGCATAACTAGCGGACTCTCCTACGAGCAGTACTTC. The rearrangement links TRBV7-8 to TRBJ2-7; TRBD2 aligns across 8 bases. J lost 0 bases, V lost 5 bases, and 6 bases had no gene match. Germline V gene lookup returns CDR1 SGHVS and CDR2 FQNEAQ. The CDR3 has 15 residues. Filled out from reference TRBV7-8 and TRBJ2-7, the complete variable domain reads GAGVSQSPRYKVAKRGQDVALRCDPISGHVSLFWYQQALGQGPEFLTYFQNEAQLDKSGLPSDRFFAERPEGSVSTLKIQRTQQEDSAVYLCASSITSGLSYEQYFGPGTRLTVT.

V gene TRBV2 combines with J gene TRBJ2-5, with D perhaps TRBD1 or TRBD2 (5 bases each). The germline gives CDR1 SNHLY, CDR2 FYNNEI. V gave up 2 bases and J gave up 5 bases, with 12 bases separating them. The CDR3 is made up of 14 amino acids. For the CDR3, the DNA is TGTGCCAGCAGTGAAACGTCGGGGCTGGAGACCCAGTACTTC. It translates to CASSETSGLETQYF.

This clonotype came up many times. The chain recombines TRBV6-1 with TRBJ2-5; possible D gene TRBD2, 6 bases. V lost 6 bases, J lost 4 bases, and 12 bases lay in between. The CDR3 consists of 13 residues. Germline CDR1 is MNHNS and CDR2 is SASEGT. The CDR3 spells CASSQDGGETQYF. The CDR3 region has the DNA TGTGCCAGCAGCCAGGACGGGGGAGAGACCCAGTACTTC.

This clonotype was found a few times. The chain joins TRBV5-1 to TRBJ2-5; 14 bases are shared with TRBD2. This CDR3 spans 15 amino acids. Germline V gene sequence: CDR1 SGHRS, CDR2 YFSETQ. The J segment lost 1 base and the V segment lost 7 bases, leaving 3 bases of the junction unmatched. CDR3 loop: CASGTSGGPQETQYF. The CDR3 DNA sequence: TGCGCCAGCGGGACTAGCGGGGGACCCCAAGAGACCCAGTACTTC. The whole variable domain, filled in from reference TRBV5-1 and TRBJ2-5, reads KAGVTQTPRYLIKTRGQQVTLSCSPISGHRSVSWYQQTPGQGLQFLFEYFSETQRNKGNFPGRFSGRQFSNSRSEMNVSTLELGDSALYLCASGTSGGPQETQYFGPGTRLLVL.

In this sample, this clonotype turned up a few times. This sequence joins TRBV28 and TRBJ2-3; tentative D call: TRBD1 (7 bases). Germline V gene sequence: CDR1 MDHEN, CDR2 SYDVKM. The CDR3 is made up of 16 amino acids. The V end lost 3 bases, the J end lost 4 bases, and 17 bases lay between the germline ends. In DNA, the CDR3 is TGTGCCAGCAGTTTTGGATCGACCAGGGGGGCAGATACGCAGTATTTT. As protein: CASSFGSTRGADTQYF.

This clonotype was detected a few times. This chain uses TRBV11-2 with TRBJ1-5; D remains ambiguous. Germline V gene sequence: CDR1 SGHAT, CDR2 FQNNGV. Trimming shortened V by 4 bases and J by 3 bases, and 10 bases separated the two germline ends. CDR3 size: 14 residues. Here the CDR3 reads CASSYMGYNQPQHF. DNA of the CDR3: TGTGCCAGCAGCTATATGGGTTACAATCAGCCCCAGCATTTT.

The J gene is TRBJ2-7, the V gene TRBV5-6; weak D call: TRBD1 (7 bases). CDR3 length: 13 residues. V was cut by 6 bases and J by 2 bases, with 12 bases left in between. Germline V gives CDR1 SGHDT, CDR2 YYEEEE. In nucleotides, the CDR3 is TGTGCCAGCAACTCCAGGGGGGCCTACGAGCAGTACTTC. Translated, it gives CASNSRGAYEQYF.

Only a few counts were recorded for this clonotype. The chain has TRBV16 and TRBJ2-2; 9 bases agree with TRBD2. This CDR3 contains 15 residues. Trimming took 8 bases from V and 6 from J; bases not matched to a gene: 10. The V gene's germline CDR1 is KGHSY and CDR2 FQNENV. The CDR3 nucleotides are TGTGCCAGCCTGACTAGCGGAGTGCGACCCGGGGAGCTGTTTTTT. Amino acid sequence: CASLTSGVRPGELFF.

The CDR3 DNA reads TGTGCCAGCAGCTTCCCTCTAGCGGGGGCCAGGAAGCAGTTCTTC. This sequence encodes CASSFPLAGARKQFF. The rearrangement links TRBV11-2 to TRBJ2-1, with TRBD2 identical over 10 bases. The CDR3 is made up of 15 amino acids. V shed 3 bases and J 11 bases; nucleotides not matched to a gene: 10. Germline CDR1 and CDR2: SGHAT and FQNNGV.

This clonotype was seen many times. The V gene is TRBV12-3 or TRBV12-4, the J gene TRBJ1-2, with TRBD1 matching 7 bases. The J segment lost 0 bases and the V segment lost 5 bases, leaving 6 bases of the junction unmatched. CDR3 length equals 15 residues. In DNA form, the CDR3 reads TGTGCCAGCAGTCCCGGGACAGCCCCTAACTATGGCTACACCTTC. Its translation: CASSPGTAPNYGYTF.

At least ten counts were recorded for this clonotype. CDR3 residues: CASSEGGILQPQHF. The CDR3 DNA follows: TGCGCCAGCAGCGAAGGGGGCATTCTTCAGCCCCAGCATTTT. This sequence joins TRBV5-1 and TRBJ1-5; 7 bases agree with TRBD1. CDR1 and CDR2 from the germline V gene are SGHRS and YFSETQ. The V gene end was trimmed by 4 bases and the J gene end by 6 bases; junction bases not matched to a gene: 7. The CDR3 loop spans 14 amino acids.

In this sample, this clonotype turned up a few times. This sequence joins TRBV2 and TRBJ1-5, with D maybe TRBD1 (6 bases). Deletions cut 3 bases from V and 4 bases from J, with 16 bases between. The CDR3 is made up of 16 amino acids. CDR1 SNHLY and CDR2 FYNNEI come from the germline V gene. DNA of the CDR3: TGTGCCAGCAGTGACCTGGGGCGGGGGGCGAATCAGCCCCAGCATTTT. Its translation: CASSDLGRGANQPQHF.

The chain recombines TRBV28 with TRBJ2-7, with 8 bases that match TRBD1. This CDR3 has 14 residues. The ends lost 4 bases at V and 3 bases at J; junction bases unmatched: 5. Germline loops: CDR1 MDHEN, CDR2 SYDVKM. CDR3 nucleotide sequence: TGTGCCAGCAGTTCGGGACAGGCCCTCTACGAGCAGTACGTC. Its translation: CASSSGQALYEQYV.

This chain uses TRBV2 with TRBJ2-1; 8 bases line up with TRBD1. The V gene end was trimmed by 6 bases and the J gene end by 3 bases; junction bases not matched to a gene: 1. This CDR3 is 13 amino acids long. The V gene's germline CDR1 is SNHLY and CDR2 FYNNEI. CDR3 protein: CASRTGDYNEQFF. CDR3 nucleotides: TGTGCCAGCAGGACAGGGGACTACAATGAGCAGTTCTTC.

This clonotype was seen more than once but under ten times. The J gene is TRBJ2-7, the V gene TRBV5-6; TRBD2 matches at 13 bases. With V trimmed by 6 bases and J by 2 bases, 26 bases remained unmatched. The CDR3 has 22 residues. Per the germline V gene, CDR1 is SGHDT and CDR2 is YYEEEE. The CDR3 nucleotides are TGTGCCAGCACCCGGACAGGGGACCAACTAGCGGGAGGGCGAGAACCGCCCTACGAGCAGTACTTC. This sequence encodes CASTRTGDQLAGGREPPYEQYF.

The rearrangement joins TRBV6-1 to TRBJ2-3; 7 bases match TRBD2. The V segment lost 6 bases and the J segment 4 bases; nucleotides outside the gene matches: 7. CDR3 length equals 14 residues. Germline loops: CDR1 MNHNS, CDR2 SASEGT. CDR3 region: CASRKRGMSDTQYF. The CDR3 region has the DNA TGTGCCAGCAGGAAGCGGGGTATGTCAGATACGCAGTATTTT.

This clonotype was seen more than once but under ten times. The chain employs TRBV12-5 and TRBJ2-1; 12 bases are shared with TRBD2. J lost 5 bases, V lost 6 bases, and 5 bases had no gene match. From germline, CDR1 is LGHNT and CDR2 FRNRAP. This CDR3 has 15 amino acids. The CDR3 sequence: CASGHRLAGDNEQFF. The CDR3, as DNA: TGTGCTAGTGGACATAGACTAGCGGGGGACAATGAGCAGTTCTTC.